This T cell receptor (beta chain) comes out of a study of blood T cell repertoires in COVID-19. The overall study: COVID-19 samples from acute and convalescent phases originated in the United States, Italy and Spain.

The protocol was immunoSEQ multiplex PCR, while the TCRdb copy is restricted to in-frame clones and leaves out a portion. Of about 50,000 clones listed, 81% are singletons. The CDR3 consists of 13 residues. The germline V and J ends were trimmed by 1 base and 10 bases, with 13 bases remaining between them. CDR1 SGHAT and CDR2 FQNNGV come from the germline V gene. Material: peripheral blood. The clonotype was recovered from a woman of 80 years or more with COVID-19, enrolled during active disease. The chain couples TRBV11-2 to TRBJ2-5; D perhaps matches TRBD2 (6 bases). The CDR3 protein is CASSLGEVGLQYF. The CDR3 nucleotides read TGTGCCAGCAGCTTAGGGGAGGTGGGTCTCCAGTACTTC. Looking up the rest from reference TRBV11-2 and TRBJ2-5 gives the full variable domain: EAGVAQSPRYKIIEKRQSVAFWCNPISGHATLYWYQQILGQGPKLLIQFQNNGVVDDSQLPKDRFSAERLKGVDSTLKIQPAKLEDSAVYLCASSLGEVGLQYFGPGTRLLVL.